What follows describes a single T cell receptor beta chain. Original processing notes: For nucleated cells, counts were estimated from reference gene primer amplification. The data were produced by immunoSEQ multiplex PCR, yet TCRdb's version contains in-frame clones alone and is incomplete. That table is the source of V, J and clone size, and D and trimming were worked out from the DNA. Of under 200,000 clones in the sample, approximately 87% were seen once. The sample belongs to a study of blood T cell repertoires in COVID-19. The overall study: Samples representing acute and convalescent COVID-19 were sourced from the United States, Italy and Spain.

Seattle patients were enrolled during active infection and followed longitudinally. The receptor's source is a woman in her 70s with COVID-19, enrolled during active disease. The sequenced sample consisted of peripheral blood.

DNA of the CDR3: TGTGCCAGCAGCTCGCACTCAGGGGCTGAAGCTTTCTTT. It yields the protein CASSSHSGAEAFF. This chain joins TRBV11-3 and TRBJ1-1; possibly TRBD1 for D (6 bases). Trimming took off 4 bases at V and 6 bases at J, with 12 bases between the two ends. This CDR3 comprises 13 residues. In germline, CDR1 is SGHNT, CDR2 YENEEA.